This T cell receptor beta chain originates from a study of blood T cell repertoires in COVID-19. As for the study in general: The study drew acute and convalescent COVID-19 samples from the United States, Italy and Spain. Sample material is recorded as cDNA or gDNA derived from T cells, B-cell-depleted T cells, or PBMCs.

How the authors handled the data: Reference gene primers were amplified, and this amplification served to estimate nucleated cell counts. Assay used: immunoSEQ multiplex PCR; TCRdb lists only in-frame clones, some missing. Clone size and V and J calls were adopted from that table, with D and trimming inferred from the DNA. This table holds roughly 100,000 clones, 89% found once. The clonotype was recovered from a woman aged 55 to 70 with acute or convalescent COVID-19. Sequencing was performed on peripheral blood.

CDR3 coding DNA: TGTGCCAGCAGCCTTTCTAGCGGGCGCTACAATGAGCAGTTCTTC. Protein sequence: CASSLSSGRYNEQFF. The chain joins TRBV7-9 to TRBJ2-1; 8 bases align to TRBD2. The CDR3 runs 15 residues. Germline CDR1 SEHNR, CDR2 FQNEAQ (reference sequence). J gave up 3 bases and V 5 bases, and 6 bases lay outside the gene matches.